This TCR beta chain was documented in a study of regulatory T cells in long-lasting Graves disease. Across the study: Disease was considered persistent Graves' disease after over 5 years of antithyroid drugs (with positive TSH receptor antibodies).

This clonotype was counted at least ten times. CDR3 length: 17 amino acids. Germline V lookup: CDR1 MDHEN, CDR2 SYDVKM. V lost 3 bases and J lost 1, with 16 bases in between. Arm-PCR of CDR3 regions and iRepertoire HTBI primers were the basis on which TCR beta libraries were built. Using its own MiXCR run on the multiplex PCR reads, TCRdb lists one record per CDR3 protein. The sample yields nearly 350,000 distinct CDR3 sequences, 15% to 20% seen once. Time point reported: persistent/refractory GD, antithyroid drugs over 5 years with positive TRAb. RNA isolated from PBMCs was used to make the TCR library. Criteria from the American Thyroid Association guidelines were applied to diagnose Graves' disease.

The chain combines TRBV28 with TRBJ2-4; no definite D call. This TCR was sampled from a female donor with Graves disease. This specimen was peripheral blood mononuclear cells (PBMCs), taken when the disease was refractory, from a patient treated with antithyroid drugs. CDR3 sequence: CASSFAFPLEAKNIQYF. Here the CDR3 DNA reads TGTGCCAGCAGTTTTGCATTCCCCCTGGAGGCCAAAAACATTCAGTACTTC.